The clone carrying this T cell receptor (beta chain) was seen repeatedly, ten times or more. PCR amplification relied on 60 Vbeta primers (plus 13 Jbeta primers). TCRdb's table, derived via immunoSEQ multiplex PCR, lists solely in-frame clones and lacks some. Altogether about 160,000 clones are present, 75% being singletons, with the ten largest covering around 4.9%. The CDR3 length is 13 residues. Germline-derived CDR1 and CDR2 are SGHTA and FQGNSA. The V end lost 5 bases, the J end lost 10 bases, and 15 bases lay between the germline ends. This specimen belongs to a study of cytomegalovirus exposure and HLA in healthy donors. As for the study in general: Around 190 million T cells yielded approximately 100 million unique TCR beta sequences, as an earlier analysis found.

The sequencing sample was made of PBMCs. This clonotype originated in a male donor in good health and CMV-seronegative. The chain joins TRBV7-2 to TRBJ2-1; perhaps TRBD1 as D (5 bases). For the CDR3, the DNA is TGTGCCAGCAGCCTCCAACAGGAGAGGGAGCAGTTCTTC. It translates to CASSLQQEREQFF.